This entry concerns a single T cell receptor (beta chain). This sample is drawn from a study of blood T cell repertoires in COVID-19. Turning to the study itself: Samples came from the United States, Italy and Spain, spanning acute and convalescent COVID-19.

In the authors' workflow: Counts of nucleated cells, estimated from reference gene primer amplification, were obtained. The method was immunoSEQ multiplex PCR; TCRdb's version includes in-frame clones alone and lacks a portion of them. D and trimming were read from the DNA, whereas the V and J calls and clone size are those reported in that table. The sample has 85,000 to 100,000 clones; about 78% are singletons. This CDR3 spans 14 amino acids. V shed 4 bases and J shed 3 bases, with 9 bases lying between them. Germline lookup yields CDR1 SGHNT and CDR2 YENEEA. The source material was peripheral blood. This sequence originates from a man in his forties or fifties who had recovered from COVID-19. The chain is built from TRBV11-3 and TRBJ2-2; tentatively, D is TRBD1 (5 bases). CDR3 nucleotides: TGTGCCAGCAGCTCTGACAGCTACACCGGGGAGCTGTTTTTT. As protein: CASSSDSYTGELFF.